These 30 T cell receptor beta chains were all obtained from the same sample, sequenced in a study of monozygotic twins with inflammatory bowel disease. TCRdb derives one entry per CDR3 protein from the 5' RACE reads, leaving out DNA. The sample table sets out 200,000 to 250,000 distinct CDR3 sequences. The sequenced material came from blood. Receptors were obtained from a human donor with ulcerative colitis or Crohn's disease, or a healthy co-twin of an affected twin (not recorded which).

The V call is TRBV5-6, the J call TRBJ2-7; TCRdb reports TRBD1, a call that lacks DNA to check it against. This CDR3 has 15 residues. Looked up from germline, CDR1 is SGHDT and CDR2 is YYEEEE. CDR3 sequence reads: CASRNPGQGFNEQYF.

The V call is TRBV12-3 or TRBV12-4, the J call TRBJ1-6. CDR3 length equals 14 residues. The CDR3 spells CASSLGGGSSPLHF.

The rearrangement joins TRBV6-2 or TRBV6-3 to TRBJ2-1; the TRBD2 assignment by TCRdb is unverifiable without DNA. Germline CDR1 is MNHEY and CDR2 is SVGEGT. The CDR3 covers 15 residues. The CDR3 loop is CASSYDGRGYNEQFF.

This chain links TRBV11-2 with TRBJ2-1; the TRBD2 assignment by TCRdb is unverifiable without DNA. The CDR3 extends over 16 amino acids. Looked up from germline, CDR1 is SGHAT and CDR2 is FQNNGV. The CDR3 here is CASSLAGTDSYNEQFF.

The chain combines TRBV5-1 with TRBJ2-1; TCRdb returns TRBD1, unconfirmable since there is no DNA. This CDR3 has 16 amino acids. Germline V gene sequence: CDR1 SGHRS, CDR2 YFSETQ. CDR3: CASSRPTGTGGDEQFF.

CDR3: CSAEGGRGTEAFF. The V gene is TRBV20-1, the J gene TRBJ1-1; TCRdb picks TRBD1, but there is no DNA to check that call. This CDR3 spans 13 amino acids. Germline V gene data show CDR1 as DFQATT and CDR2 as SNEGSKA (reference sequence).

J is TRBJ1-1 and V is TRBV28. Germline CDR1 MDHEN, CDR2 SYDVKM. The CDR3 consists of 14 residues. CDR3 in amino acids: CASRKPQKNTEAFF.

The chain uses TRBV4-3 and TRBJ2-7; TCRdb designates TRBD2, a call that cannot be tested without DNA. Germline V gene sequence: CDR1 LGHNA, CDR2 YSLEER. CDR3 length: 15 residues. The CDR3 region is CASSQVGAFGIEQYF.

The CDR3 here is CASSLALGAVGSPLHF. The V call is TRBV7-2, the J call TRBJ1-6; checking the TCRdb D call of TRBD1 is not possible without DNA. From germline, CDR1 is SGHTA and CDR2 FQGNSA. The CDR3 extends over 16 amino acids.

This chain joins TRBV7-9 and TRBJ2-1; TCRdb gives TRBD2 as the D gene, but with no DNA this cannot be confirmed. In germline, CDR1 is SEHNR, CDR2 FQNEAQ (reference sequence). This CDR3 is 15 amino acids long. The CDR3 here is CASSFGTSNLLVPFF.

The chain carries TRBV7-9 and TRBJ2-1; checking the TCRdb D call of TRBD2 is not possible without DNA. Germline-derived CDR1 and CDR2 are SEHNR and FQNEAQ (reference sequence). The CDR3 extends over 15 amino acids. The CDR3 sequence is CASSFRGGPGSEQFF.

V gene TRBV4-2 combines with J gene TRBJ1-6; TCRdb names TRBD1, which stays unverified in the absence of DNA. The length of the CDR3 is 17 residues. The germline CDR1 and CDR2 sequences are LGHNA and YNFKEQ. The CDR3 sequence: CASSQWDTSSYNSPLHF.

The genes are TRBV19 and TRBJ2-1; no DNA is available, so the TRBD2 call from TCRdb remains unchecked. CDR3 length equals 15 residues. Germline V gene sequence: CDR1 LNHDA, CDR2 SQIVND (reference sequence). The CDR3: CASSIMLAGTNEQFF.

V usage is TRBV20-1 and J usage is TRBJ1-1; the TCRdb call, TRBD1, lacks DNA for checking. The germline V gene encodes CDR1 DFQATT and CDR2 SNEGSKA (reference sequence). CDR3 length equals 12 residues. CDR3 in amino acids: CSVGQLSTEAFF.

The chain joins TRBV11-2 to TRBJ2-7; TCRdb picks TRBD1, but there is no DNA to check that call. The length of the CDR3 is 18 residues. Germline lookup yields CDR1 SGHAT and CDR2 FQNNGV. CDR3 protein: CASSFQPPGPQSSYEQYF.

The J gene is TRBJ2-5, the V gene TRBV29-1. The CDR3 is 13 residues long. The germline gives CDR1 SQVTM, CDR2 ANQGSEA. CDR3 protein: CSVLNSDQETQYF.

The chain joins TRBV12-3 or TRBV12-4 to TRBJ1-1. The CDR3 spans 14 residues. The CDR3 here is CASSFWAANTGAFF.

CDR3 sequence: CAVATGRGTDTQYF. The chain combines TRBV24-1 with TRBJ2-3; the TRBD1 assignment by TCRdb is unverifiable without DNA. This CDR3 comprises 14 residues. Per the germline V gene, CDR1 is KGHDR and CDR2 is SFDVKD.

This sequence joins TRBV7-2 and TRBJ2-2; TCRdb's assignment of TRBD1 cannot be checked, as there is no DNA. The CDR3 covers 14 residues. Germline assignment: CDR1 SGHTA and CDR2 FQGNSA. The CDR3 loop is CASSTRTLTGELFF. Together with reference TRBV7-2 and TRBJ2-2, the CDR3 gives the full variable domain: GAGVSQSPSNKVTEKGKDVELRCDPISGHTALYWYRQSLGQGLEFLIYFQGNSAPDKSGLPSDRFSAERTGGSVSTLTIQRTQQEDSAVYLCASSTRTLTGELFFGEGSRLTVL.

This chain joins TRBV7-3 and TRBJ1-1. The CDR3 runs to 13 residues. In germline, CDR1 is SGHTA, CDR2 FQGTGA. CDR3: CASSPRTVGEAFF.

The chain couples TRBV29-1 to TRBJ2-2. Germline CDR1 is SQVTM and CDR2 is ANQGSEA. CDR3 length: 14 amino acids. The CDR3 loop is CSVGIFPNTGELFF.

The CDR3 sequence is CASIPDRAAETQYF. The chain has TRBV28 and TRBJ2-5; the TRBD1 assignment by TCRdb is unverifiable without DNA. The CDR3 has 14 residues. Germline values: CDR1 MDHEN, CDR2 SYDVKM.

This chain uses TRBV6-2 or TRBV6-3 with TRBJ1-2; the D gene TCRdb calls, TRBD1, cannot be checked with no DNA. The germline V gene has CDR1 MNHEY and CDR2 SVGEGT. The CDR3 sequence is 15 residues long. The CDR3 region is CASSYRTGTVYGYTF.

The chain uses TRBV20-1 and TRBJ2-7; TCRdb proposes TRBD2, but this gene call is untestable without DNA. Germline V gene data show CDR1 as DFQATT and CDR2 as SNEGSKA (reference sequence). CDR3 length: 16 amino acids. The CDR3 sequence: CSARDERPYASNEQYF.

The rearrangement uses TRBV5-1 and TRBJ1-1; the D call from TCRdb, TRBD1, cannot be confirmed without DNA. Germline V gene data show CDR1 as SGHRS and CDR2 as YFSETQ. There are 13 residues in the CDR3. The CDR3 loop reads CASKGGPNTEAFF. Full variable domain (outside the CDR3, taken from reference TRBV5-1 and TRBJ1-1): KAGVTQTPRYLIKTRGQQVTLSCSPISGHRSVSWYQQTPGQGLQFLFEYFSETQRNKGNFPGRFSGRQFSNSRSEMNVSTLELGDSALYLCASKGGPNTEAFFGQGTRLTVV.

J is TRBJ2-5 and V is TRBV7-2. Per germline, CDR1 SGHTA and CDR2 FQGNSA. The CDR3 has 14 amino acids. This chain's CDR3 is CASSLSSAVETQYF.

This rearrangement joins TRBV12-3 or TRBV12-4 to TRBJ2-7; TCRdb gives TRBD2 as the D gene, but with no DNA this cannot be confirmed. CDR3 size: 15 residues. Here the CDR3 reads CASSSYSGGGYEQYF.

The chain couples TRBV30 to TRBJ1-3; lacking DNA, the TRBD1 call made by TCRdb goes unchecked. Germline V gene data show CDR1 as GTSNPN and CDR2 as SVGIG (reference sequence). The CDR3 runs to 15 residues. The CDR3 loop is CASTTGASSGNTIYF.

V and J are TRBV28 and TRBJ1-6. Germline-derived CDR1 and CDR2 are MDHEN and SYDVKM. The CDR3 covers 14 residues. CDR3 amino acids: CASSPLGGNSPLHF.

This rearrangement joins TRBV29-1 to TRBJ2-7. CDR3 length: 12 amino acids. From germline, CDR1 is SQVTM and CDR2 ANQGSEA. The CDR3 reads CSVAQEVHEQYF.